These 11 T cell receptor beta chains were all obtained from the same sample, sequenced in a study of blood T cell repertoires in COVID-19 (dated by TCRdb to 2020 to 2021). The protocol used for the library was the immunoSEQ multiplex PCR assay. The clones in this table, taken by TCRdb from immuneACCESS, are in-frame only. Not every clone is retained; where verified, under half of the shortfall comes from an unresolved V gene, and the cause of the rest is unknown. This sample comprises over 30,000 clones, roughly 73% of them detected only once. Of the sample, roughly 15% is held by the ten largest clones. Sequencing was carried out using peripheral blood. These receptors originate from an elderly man with active or convalescent COVID-19.

V and J are TRBV6-5 and TRBJ2-1, with TRBD2 matching 13 bases. Germline lookup yields CDR1 MNHEY and CDR2 SVGAGI. V shed 5 bases, J shed 8 bases, and the junction held 6 bases outside the gene matches. CDR3 length: 15 amino acids. The CDR3 loop is CASSPGTSGVDEQFF. For the CDR3, the DNA is TGTGCCAGCAGTCCCGGGACTAGCGGGGTGGATGAGCAGTTCTTC.

The chain joins TRBV19 to TRBJ2-5; D gene ambiguous. V lost 3 bases to trimming and J lost 0 bases, with 14 bases between them. The CDR3 covers 16 residues. Per germline, CDR1 LNHDA and CDR2 SQIVND (reference sequence). The CDR3 here is CASSIARLRYQETQYF. CDR3 DNA: TGTGCCAGTAGTATCGCGAGGCTTCGCTACCAAGAGACCCAGTACTTC.

The rearrangement joins TRBV5-1 to TRBJ2-1; 12 bases align to TRBD2. Germline V gene sequence: CDR1 SGHRS, CDR2 YFSETQ. The V and J ends lost 0 bases and 9 bases, in that order; junction bases with no gene match: 4. The CDR3 covers 15 residues. Written as DNA, the CDR3 is TGCGCCAGCAGCTTGGTGGCTAGCGGGAGGGGTGAGCAGTTCTTC. Protein: CASSLVASGRGEQFF.

This clone has only a few counts. The CDR3, as DNA: TGCGCCAGCAGCCAAGAATTGCGGGAAGATGAGCAGTACTTC. Its protein product is CASSQELREDEQYF. The chain links TRBV4-1 to TRBJ2-7; a possible D gene is TRBD2 (6 bases). Between the trimmed V and J ends, which lost 0 bases and 7 bases, there was a span of 13 bases. The length of the CDR3 is 14 residues. Germline values: CDR1 MGHRA, CDR2 YSYEKL.

The gene calls are TRBV5-5 and TRBJ2-3; TRBD2 agrees at 9 bases. Per the germline V gene, CDR1 is SGHKS and CDR2 is YYEKEE (reference sequence). Trimming at V came to 5 bases and at J to 0 bases, leaving 4 bases not matched to a gene. This CDR3 has 15 amino acids. The CDR3 nucleotides are TGTGCCAGCAGTTTTAGCGGGAGTAGCACAGATACGCAGTATTTT. Its protein product is CASSFSGSSTDTQYF.

V gene TRBV19 combines with J gene TRBJ2-5; 8 bases line up with TRBD1. V lost 4 bases and J lost 2; bases outside the gene matches: 3. Germline values: CDR1 LNHDA, CDR2 SQIVND (reference sequence). The CDR3 length is 14 residues. The chain's CDR3 is CASSRRDRQETQYF. In DNA form, the CDR3 reads TGTGCCAGTAGTAGACGGGACAGGCAAGAGACCCAGTACTTC.

This chain connects TRBV28 to TRBJ2-1; 7 nucleotides align to TRBD2. Germline loops: CDR1 MDHEN, CDR2 SYDVKM. V lost 6 bases, J lost 10 bases, and 12 bases stayed unmatched. The CDR3 totals 14 residues. CDR3 sequence: CASSPAGGRKEQFF. The CDR3 coding sequence is TGTGCCAGCAGCCCAGCGGGCGGGAGAAAGGAGCAGTTCTTC.

The chain has TRBV4-3 and TRBJ2-3; weak D call: TRBD1 (5 bases). The CDR3 sequence is 15 residues long. V lost 4 bases and J lost 1, with 12 bases in between. Looked up from germline, CDR1 is LGHNA and CDR2 is YSLEER. In DNA, the CDR3 is TGCGCCAGCAGCCTCCAGGGCTCGGGCACAGATACGCAGTATTTT. As protein: CASSLQGSGTDTQYF.

This rearrangement joins TRBV11-1 to TRBJ1-1; no definite D call. This CDR3 has 15 amino acids. CDR1 is SGHAT, CDR2 FQDESV, per germline (reference sequence). V was shortened by 5 bases and J by 4 bases, with 17 bases between the two germline ends. The CDR3 sequence: CASSGRTQVPTEAFF. Written as DNA, the CDR3 is TGTGCCAGCAGCGGGAGGACTCAGGTCCCCACTGAAGCTTTCTTT. The whole variable domain, filled in from reference TRBV11-1 and TRBJ1-1, reads EAEVAQSPRYKITEKSQAVAFWCDPISGHATLYWYRQILGQGPELLVQFQDESVVDDSQLPKDRFSAERLKGVDSTLKIQPAELGDSAMYLCASSGRTQVPTEAFFGQGTRLTVV.

V gene TRBV19 combines with J gene TRBJ2-7; D possibly corresponds to TRBD1 (6 bases). CDR3 length: 14 residues. V was cut by 7 bases and J by 5 bases, with 18 bases left in between. Looked up from germline, CDR1 is LNHDA and CDR2 is SQIVND (reference sequence). The CDR3 spells CASNQQGYPHEQYF. The CDR3 DNA reads TGTGCCAGTAACCAACAGGGTTACCCGCACGAGCAGTACTTC.

The chain recombines TRBV6-2 or TRBV6-3 with TRBJ1-1; D is unresolved. Germline V gene data show CDR1 as MNHEY and CDR2 as SVGEGT. V dropped 1 base and J dropped 0 bases, with 12 bases sitting between them. This CDR3 region has 16 residues. CDR3 loop: CASSYLTAGLNTEAFF. The CDR3 nucleotides are TGTGCCAGCAGTTACTTAACCGCCGGGTTGAACACTGAAGCTTTCTTT.